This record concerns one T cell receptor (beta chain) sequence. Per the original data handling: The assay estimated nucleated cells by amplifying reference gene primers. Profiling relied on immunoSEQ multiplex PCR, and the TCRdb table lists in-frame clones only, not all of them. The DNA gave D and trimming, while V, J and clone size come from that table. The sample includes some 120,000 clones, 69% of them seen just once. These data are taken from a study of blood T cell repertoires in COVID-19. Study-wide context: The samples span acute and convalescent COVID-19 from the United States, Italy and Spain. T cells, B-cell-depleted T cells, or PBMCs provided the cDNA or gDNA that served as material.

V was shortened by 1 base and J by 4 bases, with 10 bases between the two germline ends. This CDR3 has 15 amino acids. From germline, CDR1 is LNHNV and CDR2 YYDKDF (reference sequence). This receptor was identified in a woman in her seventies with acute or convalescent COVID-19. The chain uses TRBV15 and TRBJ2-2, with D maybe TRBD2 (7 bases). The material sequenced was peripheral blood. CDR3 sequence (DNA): TGTGCCACCAGCAGAGTGGGGGGGCCCACCGGGGAGCTGTTTTTT. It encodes CATSRVGGPTGELFF.